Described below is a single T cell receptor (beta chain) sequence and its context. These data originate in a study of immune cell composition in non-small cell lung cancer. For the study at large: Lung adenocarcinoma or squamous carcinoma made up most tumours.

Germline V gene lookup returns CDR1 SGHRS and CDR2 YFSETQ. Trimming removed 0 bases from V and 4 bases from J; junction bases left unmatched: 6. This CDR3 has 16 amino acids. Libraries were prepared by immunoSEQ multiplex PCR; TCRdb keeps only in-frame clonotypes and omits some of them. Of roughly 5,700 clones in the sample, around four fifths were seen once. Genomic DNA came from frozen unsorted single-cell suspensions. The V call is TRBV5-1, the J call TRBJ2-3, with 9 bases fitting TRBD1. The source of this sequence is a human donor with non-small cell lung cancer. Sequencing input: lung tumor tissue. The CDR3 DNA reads TGCGCCAGCAGCTTGGGGTCCACAGGGGGCCCAGATACGCAGTATTTT. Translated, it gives CASSLGSTGGPDTQYF.